This TCR beta chain was recorded in a study of human T cells and chemical hapten exposure (dated by TCRdb to the early 2020s). Notes on the research overall: For sensitization, 2% DPC in acetone was applied to a 2 cm by 2 cm area of upper inner arm skin. Throughout the roughly 25-week study period, patients were also given weekly therapeutic DPC doses on the scalp. Patch testing was done on the upper back using Finn chambers containing 0.01% DPC, and results were scored after 6 days according to International Contact Dermatitis Research Group standards. The patient cohort, mostly female, included alopecia areata with under or over 50% scalp involvement, alopecia totalis and alopecia universalis. Libraries were pooled for sequencing, and variation in per-sample TCR yields was attributed mainly to small differences in library volumes within the pool. Peripheral blood TCR repertoire changes were tracked in vivo in alopecia patients during primary and secondary sensitization to the hapten diphenylcyclopropenone (DPC). Blood samples were taken from patients before sensitization (week 0) and at 2, 6 and about 24 weeks after DPC sensitization. Around 29 alopecia patients provided blood for TCR sequencing at one to four time points (pre-sensitization, 2, 6 and 24 weeks). Results the study describes overall, beyond this receptor: Significantly more large CDR3 similarity clusters were formed by expanded TCRs than by pre-sensitization or healthy control sets, consistent with antigen-driven responses. Because every patient had alopecia, a presumed autoimmune disease, the patients' immune response might differ from that of healthy individuals. Repeated subsampling changed both the strength of the expansion versus patch-test correlation and the threshold at which that correlation became significant. No change with DPC sensitization was found in the number of TCRs above 1 in 1000 frequency, and no evidence of global repertoire structure alterations was found. Patch test score correlated positively with the number of PT1 expanded TCRs, reaching significance at thresholds 8, 16 and 32 but not at 4.

The germline V and J ends show losses of 6 bases and 4 bases respectively, and no gene match explains 5 bases of the junction. Looking up the germline V gene yields CDR1 SQVTM and CDR2 ANQGSEA. The CDR3 runs 12 amino acids, cysteine and phenylalanine included. The DNA shown is the 36-base CDR3, in frame from base 1. This clonotype was detected many times. Its specific antigen is unknown. No qualities accompany the bases; no much larger clone lies one base away. The library was built by means of RACE. The listed sequencing device is NextSeq 500. Library preparation attached unique molecular identifiers to individual cDNA molecules for quantitative, reproducible TCR counting. From each blood RNA sample, both TCR alpha and TCR beta chains were sequenced. For the original study's pipeline: The median number of TCRs per sample was 95,638, ranging from about 20,000 to 690,600. V, J and CDR3 annotation of the TCR reads was performed with the Decombinator software suite. For the PS versus PT1 abundance plots, all samples were subsampled to the same number of TCRs (28,000). Expanded TCRs were defined as absent before sensitization and observed at least eight times at the 2-week time point. The public reads were quality trimmed at Q25 with fastp and then assembled into clones with MiXCR by TCRdb, keeping productive beta chains. Merged by CDR3 protein, the rows form single entries marked with the most common genes and DNA. The V and J calls reflect TCRdb's pipeline rather than the authors' work. For this sample there are around 100,000 distinct CDR3 sequences; 10% to 14% appear just once. The top ten clonotypes cover 3.1% of the sample.

The time point label for this specimen denotes: pre-sensitization, week 0. Interpreted using the paper, the treatment or condition label stands for: therapeutic diphenylcyclopropenone sensitization with weekly scalp DPC. Blood at each patch-test visit was drawn before the patch test was applied. Patients were eligible if aged 18 to 70, diagnosed with alopecia and judged suitable for DPC therapy, and pregnant patients were excluded. Total RNA was extracted from unfractionated whole blood collected in Tempus Blood RNA tubes. The TCR was taken from an older woman with alopecia areata. Some clones in this sample may be carry-over from other donors' samples. This chain is built from TRBV29-1 and TRBJ2-7; a stretch of 8 junction bases matches TRBD1. Material: whole blood, obtained in connection with sensitization to the hapten diphenylcyclopropenone (DPC). The sequenced DNA is TGCAGCGTCAGGGGGCTTAGTTACGAGCAGTACTTC. Translated, this is CSVRGLSYEQYF.